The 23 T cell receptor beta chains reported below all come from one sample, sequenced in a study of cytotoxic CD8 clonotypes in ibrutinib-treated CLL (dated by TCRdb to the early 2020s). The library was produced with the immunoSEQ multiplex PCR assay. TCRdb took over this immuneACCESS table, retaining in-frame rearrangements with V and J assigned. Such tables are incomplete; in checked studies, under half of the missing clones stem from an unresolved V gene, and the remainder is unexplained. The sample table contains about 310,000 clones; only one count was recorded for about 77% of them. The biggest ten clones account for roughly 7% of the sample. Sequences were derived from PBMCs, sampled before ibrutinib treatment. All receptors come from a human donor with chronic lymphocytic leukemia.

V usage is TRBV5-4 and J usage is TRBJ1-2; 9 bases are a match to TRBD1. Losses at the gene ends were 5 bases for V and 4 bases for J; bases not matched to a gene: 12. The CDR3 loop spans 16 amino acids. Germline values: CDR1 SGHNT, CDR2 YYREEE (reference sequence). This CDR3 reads CASSQDYRGLGYGYTF. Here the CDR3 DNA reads TGTGCCAGCAGTCAAGACTACAGGGGGCTGGGCTATGGCTACACCTTC. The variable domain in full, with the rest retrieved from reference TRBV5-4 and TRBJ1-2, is ETGVTQSPTHLIKTRGQQVTLRCSSQSGHNTVSWYQQALGQGPQFIFQYYREEENGRGNFPPRFSGLQFPNYSSELNVNALELDDSALYLCASSQDYRGLGYGYTFGSGTRLTVV.

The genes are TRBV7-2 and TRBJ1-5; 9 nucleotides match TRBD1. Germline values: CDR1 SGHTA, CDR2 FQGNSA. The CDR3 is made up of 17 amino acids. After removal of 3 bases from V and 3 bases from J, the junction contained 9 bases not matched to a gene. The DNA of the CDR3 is TGTGCCAGCAGCTTTGAAGGGACAGGGAGTGACAATCAGCCCCAGCATTTT. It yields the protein CASSFEGTGSDNQPQHF.

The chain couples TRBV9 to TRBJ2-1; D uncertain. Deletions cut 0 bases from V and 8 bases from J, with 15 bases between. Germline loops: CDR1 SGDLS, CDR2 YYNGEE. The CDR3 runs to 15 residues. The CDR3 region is CASSVGAVVGDEQFF. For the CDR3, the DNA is TGTGCCAGCAGCGTAGGCGCAGTAGTGGGCGATGAGCAGTTCTTC.

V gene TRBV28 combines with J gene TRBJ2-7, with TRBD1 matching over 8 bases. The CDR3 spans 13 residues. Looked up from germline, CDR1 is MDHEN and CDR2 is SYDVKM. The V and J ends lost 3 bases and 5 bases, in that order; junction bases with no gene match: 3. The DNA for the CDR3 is TGTGCCAGCAGTTTGTCGACAGGGGACGAGCAGTACTTC. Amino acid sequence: CASSLSTGDEQYF. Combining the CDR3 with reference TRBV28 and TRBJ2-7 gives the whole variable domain DVKVTQSSRYLVKRTGEKVFLECVQDMDHENMFWYRQDPGLGLRLIYFSYDVKMKEKGDIPEGYSVSREKKERFSLILESASTNQTSMYLCASSLSTGDEQYFGPGTRLTVT.

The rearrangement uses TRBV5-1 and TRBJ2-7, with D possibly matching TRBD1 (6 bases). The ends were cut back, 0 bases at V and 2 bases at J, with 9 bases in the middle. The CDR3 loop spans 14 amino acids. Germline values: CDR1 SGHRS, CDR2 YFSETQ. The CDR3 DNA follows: TGCGCCAGCAGCTTGGGGGCAGGGGCCTACGAGCAGTACTTC. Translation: CASSLGAGAYEQYF.

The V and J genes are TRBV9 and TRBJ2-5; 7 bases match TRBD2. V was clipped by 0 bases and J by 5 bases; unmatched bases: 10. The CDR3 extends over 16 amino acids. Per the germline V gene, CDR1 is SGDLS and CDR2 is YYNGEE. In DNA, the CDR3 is TGTGCCAGCAGCGTAGCTGGGGGGAGGGCCGGGGAGACCCAGTACTTC. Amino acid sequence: CASSVAGGRAGETQYF.

The CDR3 here is CASSAHRTSGRVSSYNEQFF. CDR3 nucleotides: TGTGCCAGCAGCGCCCACAGGACTAGCGGGAGGGTTAGCTCCTACAATGAGCAGTTCTTC. The V gene is TRBV9, the J gene TRBJ2-1; TRBD2 aligns across 15 bases. The CDR3 is 20 amino acids. The germline CDR1 and CDR2 sequences are SGDLS and YYNGEE. V shed 3 bases and J 0 bases; nucleotides not matched to a gene: 10.

The CDR3 region has the DNA TGCGCCAGCAGCCCGAATGACGGGAAGAACACTGAAGCTTTCTTT. As protein: CASSPNDGKNTEAFF. The rearrangement joins TRBV5-1 to TRBJ1-1, with D unresolved. V lost 4 bases, J lost 1 base, and 14 bases lay in between. The CDR3 runs 15 residues. Per the germline V gene, CDR1 is SGHRS and CDR2 is YFSETQ.

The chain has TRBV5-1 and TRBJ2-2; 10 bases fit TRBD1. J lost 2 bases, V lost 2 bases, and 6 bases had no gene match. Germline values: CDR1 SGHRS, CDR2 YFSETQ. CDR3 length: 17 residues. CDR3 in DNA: TGCGCCAGCAGCTTTCCCTGGGACAGGGGCAACACCGGGGAGCTGTTTTTT. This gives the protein CASSFPWDRGNTGELFF.

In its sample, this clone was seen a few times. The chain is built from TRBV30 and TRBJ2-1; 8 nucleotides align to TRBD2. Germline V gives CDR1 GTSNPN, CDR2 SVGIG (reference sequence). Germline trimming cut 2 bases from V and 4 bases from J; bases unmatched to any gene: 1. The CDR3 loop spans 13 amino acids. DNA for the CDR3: TGTGCCTGGAGTTCGGGAGGGTACAATGAGCAGTTCTTC. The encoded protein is CAWSSGGYNEQFF.

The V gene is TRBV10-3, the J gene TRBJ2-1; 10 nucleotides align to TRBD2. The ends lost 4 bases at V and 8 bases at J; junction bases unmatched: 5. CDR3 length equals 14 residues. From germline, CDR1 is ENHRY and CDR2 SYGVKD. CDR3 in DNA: TGTGCCATCAGTGGAAGGACTAGCGGAGATGAGCAGTTCTTC. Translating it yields CAISGRTSGDEQFF.

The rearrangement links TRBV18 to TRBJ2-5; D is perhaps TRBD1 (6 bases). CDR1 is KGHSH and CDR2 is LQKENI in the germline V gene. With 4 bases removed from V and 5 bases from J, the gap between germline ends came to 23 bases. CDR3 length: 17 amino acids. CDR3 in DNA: TGTGCCAGCTCACATCTGGGACAAGGGAATTCGGACGAGACCCAGTACTTC. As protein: CASSHLGQGNSDETQYF.

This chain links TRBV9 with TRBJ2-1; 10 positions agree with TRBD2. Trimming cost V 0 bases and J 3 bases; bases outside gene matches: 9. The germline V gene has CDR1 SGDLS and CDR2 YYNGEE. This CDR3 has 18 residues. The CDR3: CASSVVPRLAGDYNEQFF. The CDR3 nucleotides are TGTGCCAGCAGCGTAGTTCCCCGGCTAGCGGGAGACTACAATGAGCAGTTCTTC. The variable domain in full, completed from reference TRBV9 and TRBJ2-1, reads DSGVTQTPKHLITATGQRVTLRCSPRSGDLSVYWYQQSLDQGLQFLIQYYNGEERAKGNILERFSAQQFPDLHSELNLSSLELGDSALYFCASSVVPRLAGDYNEQFFGPGTRLTVL.

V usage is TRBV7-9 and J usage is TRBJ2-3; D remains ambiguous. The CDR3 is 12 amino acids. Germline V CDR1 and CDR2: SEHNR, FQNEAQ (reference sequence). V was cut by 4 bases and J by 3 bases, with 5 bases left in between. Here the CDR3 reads CASSSNTDTQYF. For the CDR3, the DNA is TGTGCCAGCAGCTCAAATACAGATACGCAGTATTTT.

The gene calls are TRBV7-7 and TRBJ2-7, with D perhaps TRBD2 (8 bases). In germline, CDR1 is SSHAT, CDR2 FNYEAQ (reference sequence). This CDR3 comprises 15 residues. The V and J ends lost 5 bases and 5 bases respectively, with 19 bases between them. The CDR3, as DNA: TGTGCCAGCAGCCCTACGGGAGGGGGCAAGAACGAGCAGTACTTC. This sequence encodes CASSPTGGGKNEQYF.

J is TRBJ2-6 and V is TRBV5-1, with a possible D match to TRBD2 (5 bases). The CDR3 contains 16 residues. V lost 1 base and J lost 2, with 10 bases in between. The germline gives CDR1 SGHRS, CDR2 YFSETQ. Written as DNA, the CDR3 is TGCGCCAGCAGCTTGAAGAGGGAACCTGGGGCCAACGTCCTGACTTTC. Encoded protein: CASSLKREPGANVLTF.

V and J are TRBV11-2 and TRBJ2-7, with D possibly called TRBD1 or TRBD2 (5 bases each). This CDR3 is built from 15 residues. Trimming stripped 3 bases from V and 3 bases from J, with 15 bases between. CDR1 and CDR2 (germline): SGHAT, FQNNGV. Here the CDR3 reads CASSFKGTRNYEQYF. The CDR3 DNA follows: TGTGCCAGCAGCTTTAAAGGGACGCGGAACTACGAGCAGTACTTC.

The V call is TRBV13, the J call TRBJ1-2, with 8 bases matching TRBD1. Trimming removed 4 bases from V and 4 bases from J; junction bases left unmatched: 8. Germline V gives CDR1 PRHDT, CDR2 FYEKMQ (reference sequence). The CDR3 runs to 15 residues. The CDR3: CASSSLDREFYGYTF. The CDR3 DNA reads TGTGCCAGCAGCTCCCTGGACAGGGAATTCTATGGCTACACCTTC.

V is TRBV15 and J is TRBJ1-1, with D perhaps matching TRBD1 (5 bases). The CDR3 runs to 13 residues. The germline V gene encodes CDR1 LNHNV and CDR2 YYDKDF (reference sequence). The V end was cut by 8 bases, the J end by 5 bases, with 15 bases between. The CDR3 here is CATAAAGRTEAFF. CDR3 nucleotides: TGTGCCACCGCGGCCGCGGGGCGGACTGAAGCTTTCTTT.

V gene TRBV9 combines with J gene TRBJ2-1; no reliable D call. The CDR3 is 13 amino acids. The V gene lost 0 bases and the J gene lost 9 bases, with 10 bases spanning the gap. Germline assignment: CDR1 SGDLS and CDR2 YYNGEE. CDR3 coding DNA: TGTGCCAGCAGCGTAGGGTCGGGTGCTGAGCAGTTCTTC. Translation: CASSVGSGAEQFF. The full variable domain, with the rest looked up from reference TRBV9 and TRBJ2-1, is DSGVTQTPKHLITATGQRVTLRCSPRSGDLSVYWYQQSLDQGLQFLIQYYNGEERAKGNILERFSAQQFPDLHSELNLSSLELGDSALYFCASSVGSGAEQFFGPGTRLTVL.

CDR3 region: CASSKGRMNTEAFF. In nucleotides, the CDR3 is TGTGCCAGCAGCAAGGGACGTATGAACACTGAAGCTTTCTTT. The chain uses TRBV5-6 and TRBJ1-1; D is perhaps TRBD1 (5 bases). V dropped 4 bases and J dropped 0 bases, with 10 bases sitting between them. Germline-derived CDR1 and CDR2 are SGHDT and YYEEEE. CDR3 length: 14 amino acids.

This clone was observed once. The CDR3 loop is CASSLLGGKSYNEQFF. CDR3 bases: TGTGCCAGCAGCTTGTTGGGCGGGAAGTCCTACAATGAGCAGTTCTTC. The chain joins TRBV5-6 to TRBJ2-1; maybe TRBD2 (6 bases). Trimming removed 1 base from V and 1 base from J, with 12 bases in between. The germline V gene encodes CDR1 SGHDT and CDR2 YYEEEE. The CDR3 extends over 16 amino acids. Drawing the rest from reference TRBV5-6 and TRBJ2-1, the complete variable domain is DAGVTQSPTHLIKTRGQQVTLRCSPKSGHDTVSWYQQALGQGPQFIFQYYEEEERQRGNFPDRFSGHQFPNYSSELNVNALLLGDSALYLCASSLLGGKSYNEQFFGPGTRLTVL.

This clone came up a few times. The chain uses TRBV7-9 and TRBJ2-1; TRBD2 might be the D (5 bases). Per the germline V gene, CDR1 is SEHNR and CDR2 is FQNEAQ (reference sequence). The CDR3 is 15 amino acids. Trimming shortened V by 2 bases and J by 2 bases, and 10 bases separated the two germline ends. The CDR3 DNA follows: TGTGCCAGCAGCTTACCCCTGAGGGCCTACAATGAGCAGTTCTTC. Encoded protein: CASSLPLRAYNEQFF.